The clone carrying this TCR beta chain was counted many times. Its antigen remains unidentified. Germline V lookup: CDR1 SEHNR, CDR2 FQNEAQ (reference sequence). This CDR3 has 15 amino acids. Trimming shortened V by 4 bases and J by 3 bases, and 15 bases separated the two germline ends. Amplifying from RNA transcripts, the study obtained TCR beta CDR3 regions. Following a first-round RT-PCR that used HTBI primers, a second-round multiplex PCR was carried out. TCRdb reprocessed the multiplex PCR reads with MiXCR, giving one entry per CDR3 protein. The sample gives about 1.1 million distinct CDR3 sequences, less than 45% of which show up once; around 10% is in the top ten. The study excluded patients with other autoimmune diseases, uncontrolled infections, pregnancy or lactation. This sample is drawn from a study of Graves' ophthalmopathy and Graves' hyperthyroidism. Turning to the study itself: Hyperthyroidism is called stable when no ophthalmopathy develops within 18 months of follow-up.

Regarding the study as a whole: Discrimination between ophthalmopathy and stable hyperthyroidism by a 13-signature model showed about 86% sensitivity and more than 65% specificity. Most expanded thyroid clonotypes above 0.001 frequency also appeared in blood.

Sequenced input: peripheral blood or thyroid tissue (not recorded which). The receptor comes from an adult man with Graves' hyperthyroidism. V usage is TRBV7-9 and J usage is TRBJ1-2, with D perhaps matching TRBD1 (5 bases). CDR3 coding DNA: TGTGCCAGCAGCTGGGACCGCCGATGGGACTATGGCTACACCTTC. It yields the protein CASSWDRRWDYGYTF.